The source of this T cell receptor beta chain is a study of blood T cell repertoires in COVID-19. Whole-study context: The origin of the acute and convalescent COVID-19 samples was the United States, Italy and Spain.

V lost 1 base and J 8 bases, leaving 17 bases between the germline ends. The CDR3 covers 15 residues. Germline CDR1 LGHNA, CDR2 YSLEER. This clone came up a few times. Measured with immunoSEQ multiplex PCR; TCRdb has only the in-frame clones, and not every one. The top ten clones hold 7% to 9% of a sample with tens of thousands of clones, 80% to 90% of them seen once. This chain joins TRBV4-3 and TRBJ1-2, with a weak D call TRBD1 (5 bases). The sequence came from a woman aged 65 to 85 with acute or convalescent COVID-19. Sequenced material: peripheral blood. The chain's CDR3 is CASSQGHGGGWGYTF. In nucleotides, the CDR3 is TGCGCCAGCAGCCAAGGCCACGGGGGAGGCTGGGGCTACACCTTC.